Below are 19 T cell receptor beta chains sequenced from a single sample in a study of blood T cell repertoires in COVID-19. Measured with immunoSEQ multiplex PCR; TCRdb has only the in-frame clones, and not every one. The data contain about 240,000 clones, 65% to 90% of them singletons. The sequencing input was peripheral blood. The source of these receptors is a woman between 65 and 79 years old with acute or convalescent COVID-19.

This chain links TRBV3-1 (or the pseudogene TRBV3-2) with TRBJ1-4; D remains ambiguous. Germline values: CDR1 LGHDT, CDR2 YNNKEL (reference sequence). The germline V and J ends were trimmed by 1 base and 5 bases, with 11 bases remaining between them. This CDR3 is 15 amino acids long. This chain's CDR3 is CASSQATVLNEKLFF. CDR3 DNA: TGTGCCAGCAGCCAAGCCACAGTCCTGAATGAAAAACTGTTTTTT.

The chain joins TRBV10-3 to TRBJ2-5; D not resolved. Germline V CDR1 and CDR2: ENHRY, SYGVKD. Trimming stripped 4 bases from V and 2 bases from J, with 8 bases between. CDR3 size: 13 residues. This chain's CDR3 is CAISADRQETQYF. The CDR3 DNA follows: TGTGCCATCAGTGCCGATAGACAAGAGACCCAGTACTTC.

V usage is TRBV7-9 and J usage is TRBJ1-4; D possibly corresponds to TRBD1 (5 bases). The CDR3 contains 14 residues. Trimming removed 4 bases at V and 6 bases at J, with 12 bases between. Germline lookup yields CDR1 SEHNR and CDR2 FQNEAQ (reference sequence). In DNA, the CDR3 is TGTGCCAGCAGCTCCTGGGGGGGGGATGAAAAACTGTTTTTT. It translates to CASSSWGGDEKLFF.

The V and J genes are TRBV19 and TRBJ1-1, with D unclear. The germline gives CDR1 LNHDA, CDR2 SQIVND (reference sequence). CDR3 length equals 15 residues. V was shortened by 2 bases and J by 0 bases, with 10 bases between the two germline ends. This chain's CDR3 is CASSIREGLNTEAFF. The CDR3 DNA reads as TGTGCCAGTAGTATACGGGAGGGTTTGAACACTGAAGCTTTCTTT.

The chain uses TRBV4-2 and TRBJ2-3, with 8 positions matching TRBD2. The germline gives CDR1 LGHNA, CDR2 YNFKEQ. CDR3 length: 16 amino acids. The V and J ends lost 0 bases and 3 bases, in that order; junction bases with no gene match: 5. CDR3 in amino acids: CASSQDGGTSTDTQYF. The CDR3 DNA is TGTGCCAGCAGCCAAGATGGCGGGACTAGTACAGATACGCAGTATTTT.

This clone was counted a few times. This chain joins TRBV7-2 and TRBJ2-1; TRBD1 agrees at 7 bases. Germline CDR1 reads SGHTA; CDR2 reads FQGNSA. The CDR3 consists of 15 residues. J was trimmed by 4 bases and V by 4 bases; bases with no gene match: 7. The CDR3 sequence is CASSSQGDLYNEQFF. In DNA form, the CDR3 reads TGTGCCAGCAGCTCCCAGGGGGACCTTTACAATGAGCAGTTCTTC.

This chain uses TRBV5-1 with TRBJ1-1; TRBD1 aligns across 9 bases. This CDR3 spans 17 amino acids. Germline CDR1 reads SGHRS; CDR2 reads YFSETQ. The junction had 15 bases not matched to a gene; V was cut back by 5 bases and J by 4 bases. The CDR3 coding sequence is TGCGCCAGCAGTTCGCGAACAGGGGGCGCTGAGGGCACTGAAGCTTTCTTT. It specifies CASSSRTGGAEGTEAFF.

The CDR3, as DNA: TGTGCCTGGAAGCTTAAGGGGGCAGCCACCGGGGAGCTGTTTTTT. Translation: CAWKLKGAATGELFF. The V gene is TRBV30, the J gene TRBJ2-2; 7 positions agree with TRBD1. CDR1 and CDR2 (germline): GTSNPN, SVGIG (reference sequence). The length of the CDR3 is 15 residues. The V and J ends lost 4 bases and 4 bases, in that order; junction bases with no gene match: 9.

Many counts were recorded for this clone. The chain employs TRBV28 and TRBJ2-7; D is possibly TRBD1 (6 bases). The V gene lost 7 bases and the J gene lost 3 bases, with 19 bases spanning the gap. Germline V CDR1 and CDR2: MDHEN, SYDVKM. This CDR3 spans 15 amino acids. CDR3 coding DNA: TGTGCCAGCAAGGGGACATCCAAGCAGCACTACGAGCAGTACTTC. The encoded protein is CASKGTSKQHYEQYF.

Here the CDR3 DNA reads TGTGCCAGCAGCGACGGACAGCTCACAGATACGCAGTATTTT. Translated: CASSDGQLTDTQYF. This chain connects TRBV9 to TRBJ2-3, with D possibly matching TRBD1 (6 bases). This CDR3 has 14 amino acids. Germline-derived CDR1 and CDR2 are SGDLS and YYNGEE. V gave up 3 bases and J gave up 2 bases, with 10 bases separating them.

The chain uses TRBV19 and TRBJ1-2; D possibly corresponds to TRBD1 (6 bases). Germline assignment: CDR1 LNHDA and CDR2 SQIVND (reference sequence). The V gene lost 8 bases and the J gene lost 6 bases, with 25 bases spanning the gap. The CDR3 is 16 residues long. This CDR3 is CASSAPWRGGRDGYTF. For the CDR3, the DNA is TGTGCCAGTTCGGCCCCCTGGCGCGGGGGGCGGGATGGCTACACCTTC.

The V and J genes are TRBV5-4 and TRBJ1-4; 7 nucleotides line up with TRBD1. The germline gives CDR1 SGHNT, CDR2 YYREEE (reference sequence). With 0 bases clipped from V and 2 bases from J, the junction kept 4 bases outside the gene matches. The CDR3 loop spans 16 amino acids. Written as DNA, the CDR3 is TGTGCCAGCAGCTTGGCAGGGGGACTGACTAATGAAAAACTGTTTTTT. It codes for CASSLAGGLTNEKLFF.

This chain uses TRBV12-5 with TRBJ1-6; D is undetermined. The V gene's germline CDR1 is LGHNT and CDR2 FRNRAP. The length of the CDR3 is 17 residues. The ends were cut back, 1 base at V and 5 bases at J, with 15 bases in the middle. The CDR3 sequence is CASGLAPRGVNNSPLHF. The CDR3 bases are TGTGCTAGTGGTTTGGCCCCCCGAGGAGTGAATAATTCACCCCTCCACTTT.

Note on this clone: Different DNA sequences within this sample yield the same CDR3. V usage is TRBV2 and J usage is TRBJ2-5; maybe TRBD1 (5 bases). CDR3 length: 12 residues. Germline lookup yields CDR1 SNHLY and CDR2 FYNNEI. Trimming pared 7 bases from V and 4 bases from J, leaving 10 bases between. The CDR3 DNA sequence: TGTGCCAGCAACCAGGGAAGAGAGACCCAGTACTTC. Its protein product is CASNQGRETQYF.

This clone was observed at least ten times. At one of its ends the junction is not consistent with the germline gene, which may arise from a read error. The chain has TRBV6-1 and TRBJ2-7; TRBD1 matches at 9 bases. Germline loops: CDR1 MNHNS, CDR2 SASEGT. The CDR3 totals 16 residues. The CDR3 spells CASREGTGKSSYEQYF. The CDR3 DNA reads TGTGCCAGCAGAGAAGGGACAGGGAAAAGTTCCTACGAGCAGTACTTC.

The CDR3 loop reads CASSSRGSPLHF. CDR3 coding DNA: TGTGCCAGCAGCTCACGGGGTTCACCCCTCCACTTT. The V gene is TRBV4-2, the J gene TRBJ1-6; D call uncertain. Germline V CDR1 and CDR2: LGHNA, YNFKEQ. The CDR3 totals 12 residues. V dropped 5 bases and J dropped 9 bases, with 8 bases sitting between them.

This CDR3 is CASSTGTLASGNTIYF. The CDR3 coding sequence is TGTGCCAGTAGTACCGGGACATTGGCCTCTGGAAACACCATATATTTT. V gene TRBV19 combines with J gene TRBJ1-3, with TRBD1 as a possible D gene (6 bases). The CDR3 has 16 residues. V gave up 4 bases and J gave up 0 bases, with 13 bases separating them. The germline V gene encodes CDR1 LNHDA and CDR2 SQIVND (reference sequence). Filled out from reference TRBV19 and TRBJ1-3, the complete variable domain reads DGGITQSPKYLFRKEGQNVTLSCEQNLNHDAMYWYRQDPGQGLRLIYYSQIVNDFQKGDIAEGYSVSREKKESFPLTVTSAQKNPTAFYLCASSTGTLASGNTIYFGEGSWLTVV.

CDR3 coding DNA: TGTGCCAGCAGCGTAGCGGGGGGGGCCTATGGCTACACCTTC. The encoded protein is CASSVAGGAYGYTF. The chain has TRBV9 and TRBJ1-2, with a possible D match to TRBD1 (6 bases). V was trimmed by 0 bases and J by 4 bases, leaving 10 bases between them. Looked up from germline, CDR1 is SGDLS and CDR2 is YYNGEE. The CDR3 length is 14 residues.

The V call is TRBV2, the J call TRBJ1-1; no clear D. Per germline, CDR1 SNHLY and CDR2 FYNNEI. CDR3 length equals 13 residues. V was pared by 3 bases and J by 1 base, with 6 bases between. The CDR3 coding sequence is TGTGCCAGCAGTGAGACGGGGAACACTGAAGCTTTCTTT. Residues: CASSETGNTEAFF.